The 8 T cell receptor beta chains below all came from one sample that was sequenced in a study of CD8 T cells in ankylosing spondylitis. TCRdb called the 5' RACE reads again in MiXCR, with one record for every CDR3 protein. The sample consists of 220,000 or so distinct CDR3 sequences, about 10% of them appearing once. Sequencing was performed on blood, either unsorted or a sorted T cell fraction (not recorded which). These receptors all come from a male donor with ankylosing spondylitis or in good health (not recorded which).

As concerns this clonotype: This may come from a read error, since a much larger clone is one base off. V gene TRBV7-9 combines with J gene TRBJ2-4, with D unresolved. This CDR3 has 12 amino acids. Germline loops: CDR1 SEHNR, CDR2 FQNEAQ (reference sequence). CDR3 sequence (DNA): TGTGTCAGCAGCCTAGTTAACAACATTCAGTACTTC. This encodes CVSSLVNNIQYF.

This clonotype was observed at least ten times. V and J are TRBV5-1 and TRBJ1-5, with no clear D. V dropped 4 bases and J dropped 3 bases, with 8 bases sitting between them. Germline CDR1 and CDR2: SGHRS and YFSETQ. This CDR3 has 13 amino acids. The DNA of the CDR3 is TGCGCCAGCAGCCCGGGAGACAATCAGCCCCAGCATTTT. Translation: CASSPGDNQPQHF.

In this sample, this clonotype turned up many times. In DNA form, the CDR3 reads TGTGCCAGCAGCTTATGGAGGTGGGGCAGGGGTATATTTCATATGAACACTGAAGCTTTCTTT. Amino acid sequence: CASSLWRWGRGIFHMNTEAFF. The gene calls are TRBV11-2 and TRBJ1-1; tentative D call: TRBD1 (6 bases). CDR3 length: 21 residues. The V end was cut by 2 bases, the J end by 0 bases, with 28 bases between. Per germline, CDR1 SGHAT and CDR2 FQNNGV.

This clonotype has at least ten counts. J is TRBJ2-1 and V is TRBV11-2; D possibly corresponds to TRBD1 (6 bases). CDR1 and CDR2 (germline): SGHAT, FQNNGV. The length of the CDR3 is 15 residues. The V and J ends lost 5 bases and 5 bases respectively, with 16 bases between them. In DNA form, the CDR3 reads TGTGCCAGCAGCCCCGGGACAAAAATAAACAATGAGCAGTTCTTC. This gives the protein CASSPGTKINNEQFF. Using reference TRBV11-2 and TRBJ2-1 for the parts outside the CDR3, the full variable domain is EAGVAQSPRYKIIEKRQSVAFWCNPISGHATLYWYQQILGQGPKLLIQFQNNGVVDDSQLPKDRFSAERLKGVDSTLKIQPAKLEDSAVYLCASSPGTKINNEQFFGPGTRLTVL.

This clonotype was detected many times. The chain carries TRBV5-1 and TRBJ2-1, with 9 bases lining up with TRBD2. This CDR3 comprises 15 residues. Germline V gene data show CDR1 as SGHRS and CDR2 as YFSETQ. V shed 5 bases and J 8 bases; nucleotides not matched to a gene: 11. CDR3 coding DNA: TGCGCCAGCAGGAAGGAGGTAGCGGGGGAGGATGAGCAGTTCTTC. This encodes CASRKEVAGEDEQFF.

The chain has TRBV3-1 and TRBJ1-6, with 11 bases that match TRBD1. J lost 9 bases, V lost 5 bases, and 3 bases had no gene match. This CDR3 is 14 amino acids long. The V gene's germline CDR1 is LGHDT and CDR2 YNNKEL (reference sequence). This CDR3 is CASSAGTGGSPLHF. The CDR3 DNA follows: TGTGCCAGCAGCGCCGGGACAGGGGGTTCACCCCTCCACTTT. Filled out from reference TRBV3-1 and TRBJ1-6, the complete variable domain reads DTAVSQTPKYLVTQMGNDKSIKCEQNLGHDTMYWYKQDSKKFLKIMFSYNNKELIINETVPNRFSPKSPDKAHLNLHINSLELGDSAVYFCASSAGTGGSPLHFGNGTRLTVT.

This clonotype was recorded at least ten times. The V call is TRBV11-2, the J call TRBJ1-3; no reliable D call. The germline V and J ends were trimmed by 5 bases and 1 base, with 12 bases remaining between them. Germline V CDR1 and CDR2: SGHAT, FQNNGV. The CDR3 loop spans 15 amino acids. CDR3 region: CASSPLAGSGNTIYF. The DNA of the CDR3 is TGTGCCAGCAGCCCCCTTGCTGGGTCTGGAAACACCATATATTTT.

This clonotype was counted many times. This rearrangement joins TRBV12-3 or TRBV12-4 to TRBJ2-4, with 7 bases identical to TRBD1. This CDR3 region has 15 residues. With 3 bases clipped from V and 2 bases from J, the junction kept 4 bases outside the gene matches. CDR3 protein: CASSLGQSTKNIQYF. CDR3 bases: TGTGCCAGCAGTTTGGGACAGAGCACCAAAAACATTCAGTACTTC.